The clone carrying this TCR beta chain was seen only once. TCR beta CDR3 sequences were amplified from RNA transcripts. RT-PCR in the first round (using the HTBI primer set) targeted the TCR CDR3. TCRdb re-analysed the multiplex PCR reads in MiXCR, keeping a single row per CDR3 protein. The sample contains hundreds of thousands of distinct CDR3 sequences, more than 20% of which appear only once. The source of the sample is a study of T cells in Graves' hyperthyroidism and ophthalmopathy. The CDR3 totals 13 residues. Germline CDR1 is GTSNPN and CDR2 is SVGIG (reference sequence). Trimming took 5 bases from V and 3 from J, leaving 13 bases between them.

The TCR was taken from a woman aged 35 to 49 with Graves' ophthalmopathy. The chain combines TRBV30 with TRBJ1-1, with D perhaps matching TRBD1 (6 bases). What was sequenced was blood. As DNA, the CDR3 is TGTGCCTGGGCTGGACAGATGTACACTGAAGCTTTCTTT. The encoded protein is CAWAGQMYTEAFF.